This is a list of T cell receptor beta chains from one sample in a study of CD8 T cells in ankylosing spondylitis. TCRdb itself ran the 5' RACE reads through MiXCR, one entry per CDR3 protein. The table lists 45,000 to 65,000 distinct CDR3 sequences, roughly 7.3% of them singletons, with over 6.5% in the top ten. Sequenced input: blood, either unsorted or a sorted T cell fraction (not recorded which). The receptors derive from a female donor with ankylosing spondylitis or in good health (not recorded which). Each CDR3 is given with its conserved first and last residue. The D gene is left open where the match is weak. Clone size is shown for a subset of rows, as once, few, many or a class of expanded clone.

abundance	d_gene	v_gene	j_gene	CDR3aa	CDR3nt
few	NA	TRBV11-3	TRBJ2-1	CASSFRDGNEQFF	TGTGCCAGCAGCTTCCGGGACGGCAATGAGCAGTTCTTC
many	TRBD1	TRBV29-1	TRBJ1-2	CSATQGGDGYTF	TGCAGCGCCACCCAGGGGGGAGATGGCTACACCTTC
many	NA	TRBV6-1	TRBJ2-2	CASGMFRGQHYNTGELFF	TGTGCCAGCGGGATGTTCCGGGGACAACACTACAACACCGGGGAGCTGTTTTTT
many	NA	TRBV4-1	TRBJ1-4	CASSQMTGSYVSGKLFF	TGCGCCAGCAGCCAGATGACAGGCTCCTACGTGAGTGGAAAACTGTTTTTT
many	NA	TRBV25-1	TRBJ1-1	CASSEWVENTEAFF	TGTGCCAGCAGTGAATGGGTAGAGAACACTGAAGCTTTCTTT
many	NA	TRBV5-5	TRBJ1-2	CASSLGGSLYGYTF	TGTGCCAGCAGCTTGGGGGGGAGCCTCTATGGCTACACCTTC
many	TRBD1	TRBV7-9	TRBJ2-7	CASSHAAGQGSYEQYF	TGTGCCAGCAGCCATGCTGCGGGACAGGGGTCCTACGAGCAGTACTTC
many	NA	TRBV6-2/TRBV6-3	TRBJ1-1	CASSWGGGRTEAFF	TGTGCCAGCAGTTGGGGAGGGGGGAGGACTGAAGCTTTCTTT
NA	TRBD1	TRBV12-3/TRBV12-4	TRBJ1-5	CTSSVRGLGNQPQHF	TGTACCAGCAGTGTGAGGGGGCTAGGCAATCAGCCCCAGCATTTT
few	TRBD2	TRBV7-9	TRBJ2-1	CASSVLADNEQFF	TGTGCCAGCAGCGTACTAGCGGACAATGAGCAGTTCTTC
NA	NA	TRBV7-8	TRBJ2-7	CASSRLNLPFEQYF	TGTGCCAGCAGTCGACTGAACCTTCCTTTCGAGCAGTACTTC
NA	NA	TRBV28	TRBJ1-1	CASSPLRGGLWTEAFF	TGTGCCAGCAGTCCCCTAAGGGGGGGGCTGTGGACTGAAGCTTTCTTT
many	NA	TRBV20-1	TRBJ1-2	CSASRTVGYTF	TGCAGTGCTAGTAGGACAGTGGGCTACACCTTC
NA	NA	TRBV12-3/TRBV12-4	TRBJ1-3	CASNLMGTRNTIYF	TGTGCCAGCAATTTGATGGGAACTCGAAACACCATATATTTT
NA	TRBD1	TRBV7-2	TRBJ2-4	CASSSGTGQNIQYF	TGTGCCAGCAGCTCCGGGACAGGGCAAAACATTCAGTACTTC
few	NA	TRBV5-6	TRBJ1-5	CASSLKGRNQPQHF	TGTGCCAGCAGCTTGAAGGGACGCAATCAGCCCCAGCATTTT
many	TRBD2	TRBV12-3/TRBV12-4	TRBJ2-1	CASNSGRVGGYNEQFF	TGTGCCAGCAACTCCGGTCGGGTGGGGGGGTACAATGAGCAGTTCTTC
many	NA	TRBV5-1	TRBJ1-1	CASSLVEWNTEAFF	TGCGCCAGCAGCTTGGTAGAGTGGAACACTGAAGCTTTCTTT
many	NA	TRBV30	TRBJ2-5	CAWSMGETQYF	TGTGCCTGGTCAATGGGGGAGACCCAGTACTTC
many	NA	TRBV18	TRBJ1-1	CASSPLVRRLNTEAFF	TGTGCCAGCTCACCCCTCGTTCGACGTTTGAACACTGAAGCTTTCTTT
few	TRBD2	TRBV28	TRBJ2-3	CASSSRRLAGGTDTQYF	TGTGCCAGCAGTTCCCGGCGGCTAGCGGGGGGAACAGATACGCAGTATTTT
many	TRBD1	TRBV11-2	TRBJ2-3	CASSLGDRGTQYF	TGTGCCAGCAGCTTAGGGGACAGGGGTACGCAGTATTTT
many	NA	TRBV5-1	TRBJ1-1	CASSFSAGLDTEAFF	TGCGCCAGCAGCTTTTCAGCGGGGTTGGACACTGAAGCTTTCTTT
NA	TRBD2	TRBV20-1	TRBJ2-2	CSVAGGDTGELFF	TGCAGTGTAGCGGGGGGAGACACCGGGGAGCTGTTTTTT
many	NA	TRBV12-3/TRBV12-4	TRBJ1-2	CASTKGGYIYGYTF	TGTGCCAGCACCAAAGGAGGGTACATCTATGGCTACACCTTC
many	TRBD1	TRBV5-1	TRBJ1-6	CASSPEVGQGRSPLHF	TGCGCCAGCAGCCCGGAGGTGGGACAGGGGAGATCACCCCTCCACTTT
NA	NA	TRBV4-2	TRBJ2-7	CASSPGDLCTYEQYF	TGTGCCAGCAGCCCCGGGGACCTCTGCACCTACGAGCAGTACTTC
many	NA	TRBV12-3/TRBV12-4	TRBJ1-1	CASSFRAMNTEAFF	TGTGCCAGCAGTTTTCGTGCCATGAACACTGAAGCTTTCTTT
few	TRBD2	TRBV9	TRBJ2-1	CASSVGSGGTYNEQFF	TGTGCCAGCAGCGTAGGCAGCGGGGGGACCTACAATGAGCAGTTCTTC
few	NA	TRBV7-2	TRBJ1-2	CASGLYREVGYTF	TGTGCCAGCGGTTTATACAGGGAAGTTGGCTACACCTTC
NA	NA	TRBV5-1	TRBJ2-3	CASSWRTERTDTQYF	TGTGCCAGCAGCTGGAGGACAGAGCGGACAGATACGCAGTATTTT
many	NA	TRBV7-3	TRBJ1-6	CASSAWARGRGSPLHF	TGTGCCAGCAGCGCCTGGGCACGGGGCAGGGGATCACCCCTCCACTTT
many	NA	TRBV20-1	TRBJ2-1	CSASAGWRSYNEQFF	TGCAGTGCTAGTGCCGGGTGGCGCTCCTACAATGAGCAGTTCTTC
NA	TRBD2	TRBV27	TRBJ2-4	CASSLNWEGAKNIQYF	TGTGCCAGCAGTTTAAACTGGGAGGGAGCCAAAAACATTCAGTACTTC
NA	NA	TRBV18	TRBJ2-2	CASSPQRTRNTGELFF	TGTGCCAGCTCACCACAGAGGACACGGAACACCGGGGAGCTGTTTTTT
many	TRBD1	TRBV6-5	TRBJ1-1	CASSYSGTGVTEAFF	TGTGCCAGCAGTTACTCCGGGACAGGGGTCACTGAAGCTTTCTTT
NA	NA	TRBV5-1	TRBJ1-2	CASSLSWGSPDGYTF	TGCGCCAGCAGCTTGAGCTGGGGATCCCCGGATGGCTACACCTTC
many	NA	TRBV6-5	TRBJ1-2	CARTPAADYGYTF	TGTGCCAGAACACCCGCGGCAGACTATGGCTACACCTTC
many	NA	TRBV5-1	TRBJ2-2	CASSFNAGNTGELFF	TGCGCCAGCAGCTTTAACGCGGGGAACACCGGGGAGCTGTTTTTT
many	NA	TRBV10-3	TRBJ1-2	CAIRLDSSYGYTF	TGTGCCATCAGATTGGACAGTTCCTATGGCTACACCTTC
many	TRBD1	TRBV6-5	TRBJ1-1	CASSYFRTGGDTEAFF	TGTGCCAGCAGTTACTTCCGGACAGGGGGGGACACTGAAGCTTTCTTT
many	NA	TRBV10-1	TRBJ1-3	CASSERDGESCTGNTIYF	TGCGCCAGCAGTGAGAGGGACGGCGAGAGTTGCACTGGAAACACCATATATTTT
few	NA	TRBV6-1	TRBJ1-1	CASSEAGPGTEAFF	TGTGCCAGCAGTGAAGCAGGGCCGGGCACTGAAGCTTTCTTT
many	NA	TRBV5-8	TRBJ2-5	CASRQRGALQETQYF	TGTGCCAGCAGGCAACGGGGGGCCCTACAAGAGACCCAGTACTTC
many	NA	TRBV19	TRBJ1-2	CASAEEPRLYGYTF	TGTGCCAGCGCCGAGGAACCAAGACTCTATGGCTACACCTTC
few	TRBD2	TRBV30	TRBJ2-2	CALLAGGYTGELFF	TGTGCCTTACTAGCGGGGGGCTACACCGGGGAGCTGTTTTTT